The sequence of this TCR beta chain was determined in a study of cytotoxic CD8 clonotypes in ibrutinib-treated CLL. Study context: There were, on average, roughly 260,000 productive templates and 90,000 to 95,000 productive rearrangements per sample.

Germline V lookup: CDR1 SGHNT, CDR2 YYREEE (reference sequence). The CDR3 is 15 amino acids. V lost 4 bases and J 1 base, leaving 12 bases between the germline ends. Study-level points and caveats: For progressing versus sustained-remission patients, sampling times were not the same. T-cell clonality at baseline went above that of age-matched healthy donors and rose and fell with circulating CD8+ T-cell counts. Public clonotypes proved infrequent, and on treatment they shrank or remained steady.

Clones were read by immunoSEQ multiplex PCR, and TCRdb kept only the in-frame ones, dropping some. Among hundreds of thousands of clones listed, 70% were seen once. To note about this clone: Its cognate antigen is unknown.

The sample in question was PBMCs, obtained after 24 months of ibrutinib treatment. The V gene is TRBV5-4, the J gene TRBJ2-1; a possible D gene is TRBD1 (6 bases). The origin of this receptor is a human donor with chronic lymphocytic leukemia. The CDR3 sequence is CASSADRNSYNEQFF. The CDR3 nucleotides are TGTGCCAGCAGCGCAGACAGGAATTCCTACAATGAGCAGTTCTTC.